Listed below are T cell receptor beta chains from one sample, sequenced in a study of radiotherapy plus CTLA-4 blockade in lung cancer. Clones were sequenced by immunoSEQ multiplex PCR, and TCRdb holds only the in-frame ones, with some missing. The data show tens of thousands of clones, approximately 84% seen once. The material sequenced was peripheral blood, taken from a patient treated with radiotherapy plus ipilimumab. All receptors derive from a human donor with non-small cell lung cancer whose response to radiotherapy plus ipilimumab could not be evaluated. Both conserved end residues are trimmed from each CDR3. The order of the fields is clone size, V gene, J gene, CDR3 protein. Rows give clone size only sometimes, using once, few, many, or a class for an expanded clone.

size: NA
V: TRBV2
J: TRBJ2-6
CDR3: ASSEVSSRGRGAGANVLT

size: NA
V: TRBV19
J: TRBJ2-7
CDR3: ASSTRRSGMAYEQY

size: NA
V: TRBV28
J: TRBJ1-2
CDR3: ASSPGTGIAYGYT

size: NA
V: TRBV28
J: TRBJ2-7
CDR3: ASSSPDTYEQY

size: NA
V: TRBV11-2
J: TRBJ2-7
CDR3: ASSADFTTYEQY

size: NA
V: TRBV28
J: TRBJ2-7
CDR3: ASSLTGVGEQY

size: NA
V: TRBV7-2
J: TRBJ2-6
CDR3: ASSPHPWDRASGANVLT

size: NA
V: TRBV28
J: TRBJ2-1
CDR3: ASSSPGDPSYNEQF

size: NA
V: TRBV7-2
J: TRBJ2-1
CDR3: ASSETGSGFEQF

size: NA
V: TRBV6-6
J: TRBJ1-1
CDR3: ASSYPGNTEAF

size: NA
V: TRBV4-1
J: TRBJ1-1
CDR3: ASSQEGGKNTEAF

size: once
V: TRBV2
J: TRBJ2-1
CDR3: ASTPGLAGNEQF

size: NA
V: TRBV6-5
J: TRBJ2-1
CDR3: ASSQLGLGIDEQF

size: NA
V: TRBV11-3
J: TRBJ2-7
CDR3: ASSLARGGEQY

size: few
V: TRBV4-3
J: TRBJ2-1
CDR3: ASSQGTSLGGNNEQF

size: NA
V: TRBV6-1
J: TRBJ1-5
CDR3: ASSVVRDIPGGNQPQH

size: NA
V: TRBV5-1
J: TRBJ2-2
CDR3: ASSLDTPNTGELF

size: few
V: TRBV27
J: TRBJ1-1
CDR3: ASNSRDSTTEAF

size: NA
V: TRBV4-1
J: TRBJ2-3
CDR3: ASSPRLNPTDTQY

size: NA
V: TRBV28
J: TRBJ1-1
CDR3: ASSLIELSGGAVAF

size: few
V: TRBV6-6
J: TRBJ1-1
CDR3: ASKITDTEAF

size: NA
V: TRBV30
J: TRBJ2-3
CDR3: AWSVPGHFFVDTQY